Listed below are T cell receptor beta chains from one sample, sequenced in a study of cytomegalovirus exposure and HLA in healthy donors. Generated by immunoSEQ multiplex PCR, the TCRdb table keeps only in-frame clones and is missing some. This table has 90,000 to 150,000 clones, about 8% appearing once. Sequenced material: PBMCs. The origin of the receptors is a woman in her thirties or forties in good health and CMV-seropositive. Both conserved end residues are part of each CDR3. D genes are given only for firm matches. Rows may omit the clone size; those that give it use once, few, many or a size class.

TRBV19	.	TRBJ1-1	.	TGTGCCAGTAGTCCGGGGAAACCCAACACTGAAGCTTTCTTT	CASSPGKPNTEAFF
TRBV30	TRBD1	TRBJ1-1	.	TGTGCCTGGAGTGCCGGGAGGGGGCTGAACACTGAAGCTTTCTTT	CAWSAGRGLNTEAFF
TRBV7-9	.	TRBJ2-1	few	TGTGCCAGCAGCACGACGGAGTACAATGAGCAGTTCTTC	CASSTTEYNEQFF
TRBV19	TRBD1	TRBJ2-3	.	TGTGCCAGTATGGGACAGATAACAGATACGCAGTATTTT	CASMGQITDTQYF
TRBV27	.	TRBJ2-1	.	TGTGCCAGCAGTTTATACAGGGAATTGAATGAGCAGTTCTTC	CASSLYRELNEQFF
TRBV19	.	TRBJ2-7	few	TGTGCCAGTAGTATCTTCAGGGCAGAAGGCTCCTACGAGCAGTACTTC	CASSIFRAEGSYEQYF
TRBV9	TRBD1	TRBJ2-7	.	TGTGCCAGCAGCACATTCGGACAGGGGGAGAGCGAGCAGTACTTC	CASSTFGQGESEQYF
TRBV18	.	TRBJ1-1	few	TGTGCCAGCTCACCATCCCGGGACATATACACTGAAGCTTTCTTT	CASSPSRDIYTEAFF
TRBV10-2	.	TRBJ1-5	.	TGCGCCAGCAGTGAGGGGAGTGGTCAGCCCCAGCATTTT	CASSEGSGQPQHF
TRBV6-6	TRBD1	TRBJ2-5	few	TGTGCCAGCAGATCAACAGGGGGCACAGAGACCCAGTACTTC	CASRSTGGTETQYF
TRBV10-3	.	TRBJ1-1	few	TGTGCCATCAGTGAACCGACAGGCAACATGAACACTGAAGCTTTCTTT	CAISEPTGNMNTEAFF
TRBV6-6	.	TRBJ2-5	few	TGTGCCAGCAGTTGGCCGGGGGCTAGCGGATATCGGGCCCAGTACTTC	CASSWPGASGYRAQYF
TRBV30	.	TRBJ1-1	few	TGTGCCTGGAGTAGCGGACCAAAAGGGAAAGCTTTCTTT	CAWSSGPKGKAFF
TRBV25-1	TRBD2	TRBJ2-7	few	TGTGCCAGCAACAGAGCGGGGGGAAGCTCCTACGAGCAGTACTTC	CASNRAGGSSYEQYF
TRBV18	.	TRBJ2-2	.	TGTGCCAGCTCACCAAACAGTGTCGCGAACACCGGGGAGCTGTTTTTT	CASSPNSVANTGELFF
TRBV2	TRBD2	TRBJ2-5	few	TGTGCCAGCAGGACGACTAGCGGGGGCTCACAAGAGACCCAGTACTTC	CASRTTSGGSQETQYF
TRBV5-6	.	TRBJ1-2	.	TGTGCCAGCAGCTTGGGCGGGAGATATGGCTACACCTTC	CASSLGGRYGYTF
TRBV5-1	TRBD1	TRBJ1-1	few	TGCGCCAGCAGCCTGGGACAGGGGATGAACACTGAAGCTTTCTTT	CASSLGQGMNTEAFF
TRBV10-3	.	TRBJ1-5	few	TGTGCCATCACCTCAGGACGGGACAATCAGCCCCAGCATTTT	CAITSGRDNQPQHF
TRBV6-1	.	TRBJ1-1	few	TGTGCCAGCAGCCTCAGGGAGAACACTGAAGCTTTCTTT	CASSLRENTEAFF
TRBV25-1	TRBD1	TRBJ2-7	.	TGTGCCAGCAGATGGCCCAACTCGACAGGGGATGGCTACGAGCAGTACTTC	CASRWPNSTGDGYEQYF
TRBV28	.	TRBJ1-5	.	TGTGCCAGCAAACCCACGGATCAGCCCCAGCATTTT	CASKPTDQPQHF
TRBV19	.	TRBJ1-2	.	TGTGCCAGTAGTACTAACAGGGACCGTGGCTACACCTTC	CASSTNRDRGYTF
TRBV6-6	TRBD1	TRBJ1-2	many	TGTGCCAGCAGTACCGGACAGGTTGATGGCTACACCTTC	CASSTGQVDGYTF
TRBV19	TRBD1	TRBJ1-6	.	TGTGCCAGTAGTATAGTCGGGACAGGGAATTCACCCCTCCACTTT	CASSIVGTGNSPLHF
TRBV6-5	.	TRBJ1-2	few	TGTGCCAGCAGAGACAACAGGGCCCATGGCTACACCTTC	CASRDNRAHGYTF
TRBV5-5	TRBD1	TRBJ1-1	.	TGTGCCAGCACTTTAGGACAGGGGGCAAACACTGAAGCTTTCTTT	CASTLGQGANTEAFF
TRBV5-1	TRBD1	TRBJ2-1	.	TGCGCCAGCAGCTTTGGGACAGGGCTCTCCTACAATGAGCAGTTCTTC	CASSFGTGLSYNEQFF
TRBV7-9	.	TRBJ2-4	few	TGTGCCAGCAGCTTAGCGCAGGGGAGCGCCACCAAAAACATTCAGTACTTC	CASSLAQGSATKNIQYF
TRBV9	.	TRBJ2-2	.	TGTGCCAGCAGCTTTCGGCTCCAGGAGGACACCGGGGAGCTGTTTTTT	CASSFRLQEDTGELFF
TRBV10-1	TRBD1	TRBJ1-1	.	TGCGCCAATCCGGACAGGGAGGAATACACTGAAGCTTTCTTT	CANPDREEYTEAFF
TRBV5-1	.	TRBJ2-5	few	TGCGCCAGCAGCTTAGGAGGGGATAGAAAGACCCAGTACTTC	CASSLGGDRKTQYF
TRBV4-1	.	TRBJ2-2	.	TGCGCCAGCAGACAGGGATCGAACACCGGGGAGCTGCTTTTT	CASRQGSNTGELLF
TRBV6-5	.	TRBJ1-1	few	TGTGCCAGCAGTTTGGAGGATGAAGCTTTCTTT	CASSLEDEAFF
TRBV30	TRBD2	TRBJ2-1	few	TGTGCCTGCCTAGCGGGGGGGCTTATCAATGAGCAGTTCTTC	CACLAGGLINEQFF
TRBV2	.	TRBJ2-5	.	TGTGCCAGCAGTGTGGACAGTCAATACCAAGAGACCCAGTACTTC	CASSVDSQYQETQYF
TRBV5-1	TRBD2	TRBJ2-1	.	TGCGCCAGCAGCCTGCCACTAGCGGGGGATTACAATGAGCAGTTCTTC	CASSLPLAGDYNEQFF
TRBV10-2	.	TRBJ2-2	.	TGCGCCAGCACCCGGGGTAACACCGGGGAGCTGTTTTTT	CASTRGNTGELFF
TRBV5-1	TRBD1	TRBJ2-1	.	TGCGCCAGCAGCTTCGGGACAGGGGACTACAATGAGCAGTTCTTC	CASSFGTGDYNEQFF
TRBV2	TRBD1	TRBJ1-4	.	TGTGCCAGCAGTGTCCGACAGGGCTCTAATGAAAAACTGTTTTTT	CASSVRQGSNEKLFF
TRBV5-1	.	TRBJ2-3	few	TGCGCCAGCAGCTTGGCTCTGAACAGAAACACAGATACGCAGTATTTT	CASSLALNRNTDTQYF
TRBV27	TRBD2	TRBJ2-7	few	TGTGCCAGCAGGAACGGCGGGGGGGCCTTAGACGAGCAGTACTTC	CASRNGGGALDEQYF
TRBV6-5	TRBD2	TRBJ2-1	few	TGTGCCAGCAGATCTAGCGGGGGGGCCAATGAGCAGTTCTTC	CASRSSGGANEQFF
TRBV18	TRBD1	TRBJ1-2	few	TGTGCCAGCTCACCACGGGACAGGGACGGCTACACCTTC	CASSPRDRDGYTF
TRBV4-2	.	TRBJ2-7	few	TGTGCCAGCAGCCAAGAGGGTCGGGGGGCCTACTACGAGCAGTACTTC	CASSQEGRGAYYEQYF
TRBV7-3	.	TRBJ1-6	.	TGTGCCAGCAGCTTAAGCGGCAGGGATAATTCACCCCTCCACTTT	CASSLSGRDNSPLHF
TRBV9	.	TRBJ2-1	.	TGTGCCAGCAGCGTAGACAATCAGGGAATATCCTACAATGAGCAGTTCTTC	CASSVDNQGISYNEQFF
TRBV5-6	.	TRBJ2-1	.	TGTGCCAGCAGCTCACCGGGAAAGGACAATGAGCAGTTCTTC	CASSSPGKDNEQFF
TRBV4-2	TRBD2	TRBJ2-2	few	TGTGCCAGCAGCCAAGGGGTTGCGACTAGCTACACCGGGGAGCTGTTTTTT	CASSQGVATSYTGELFF
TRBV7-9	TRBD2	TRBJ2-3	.	TGTGCCAGCAGACTCCGGGGGGGTCTAAAGGATACGCAGTATTTT	CASRLRGGLKDTQYF
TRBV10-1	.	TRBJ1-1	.	TGCGCCAGCAGCGCTATTGCTGACACTGAAGCTTTCTTT	CASSAIADTEAFF
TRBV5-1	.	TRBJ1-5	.	TGCGCCAGCAGTCCCGGCGGGAACAGCAATCAGCCCCAGCATTTT	CASSPGGNSNQPQHF
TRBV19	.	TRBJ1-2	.	TGTGCCAGTAGTTTATCCGGGTCCCAAGGAGGCTACACCTTC	CASSLSGSQGGYTF
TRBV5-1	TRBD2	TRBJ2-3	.	TGCGCCAGCAGCTTACTGAGCGGGGACGCAGATACGCAGTATTTT	CASSLLSGDADTQYF